These 13 T cell receptor beta chains were all obtained from the same sample, sequenced in a study of blood T cell repertoires in COVID-19. TCRdb's table, derived via immunoSEQ multiplex PCR, lists solely in-frame clones and lacks some. This repertoire shows 110,000 to 150,000 clones, roughly 91% found once; its top ten account for 2.5% to 3%. Sequencing input: peripheral blood. The receptors stem from a man aged 60 to 69 with active or convalescent COVID-19.

This clone was observed a handful of times. The V gene is TRBV3-1 (or the pseudogene TRBV3-2), the J gene TRBJ1-1, with a weak D call TRBD1 (6 bases). The CDR3 contains 14 residues. V lost 3 bases, J lost 2 bases, and 10 bases lay in between. Germline values: CDR1 LGHDT, CDR2 YNNKEL (reference sequence). CDR3: CASSHEQGNTEAFF. The CDR3 region has the DNA TGTGCCAGCAGCCATGAACAGGGCAACACTGAAGCTTTCTTT.

The chain has TRBV10-2 and TRBJ2-7, with 11 nucleotides matching TRBD2. J was trimmed by 5 bases and V by 8 bases; bases with no gene match: 8. The CDR3 spans 14 residues. Germline V CDR1 and CDR2: WSHSY, SAAADI. The CDR3 loop reads CASSLAGGPNEQYF. CDR3 DNA: TGCGCCAGCTCCCTAGCGGGAGGCCCCAACGAGCAGTACTTC.

The chain uses TRBV28 and TRBJ2-7; 7 bases agree with TRBD2. Trimming cost V 6 bases and J 7 bases; bases outside gene matches: 6. This CDR3 contains 12 residues. CDR1 and CDR2 (germline): MDHEN, SYDVKM. In nucleotides, the CDR3 is TGTGCCAGCAGCCAACTAGCGCGGGAGCAGTACTTC. As protein: CASSQLAREQYF.

This rearrangement joins TRBV5-1 to TRBJ2-3; D is possibly TRBD1 (5 bases). The germline CDR1 and CDR2 sequences are SGHRS and YFSETQ. With 8 bases removed from V and 0 bases from J, the gap between germline ends came to 13 bases. The CDR3 has 14 amino acids. CDR3 region: CASRGVASTDTQYF. The CDR3 DNA sequence: TGCGCCAGTAGGGGTGTCGCTAGCACAGATACGCAGTATTTT.

This sequence joins TRBV2 and TRBJ1-2, with 7 bases fitting TRBD1. Germline CDR1 is SNHLY and CDR2 is FYNNEI. J was trimmed by 2 bases and V by 7 bases; bases with no gene match: 4. The CDR3 contains 13 residues. Here the CDR3 DNA reads TGTGCCAGCATACAGACAGGGAACTATGGCTACACCTTC. It translates to CASIQTGNYGYTF.

This CDR3 is CASSHVTSMNTEAFF. CDR3 sequence (DNA): TGCGCCAGCAGCCACGTAACTTCCATGAACACTGAAGCTTTCTTT. The J gene is TRBJ1-1, the V gene TRBV4-3; the D is unclear. This CDR3 has 15 amino acids. Germline CDR1 reads LGHNA; CDR2 reads YSLEER. The germline V and J ends were trimmed by 3 bases and 0 bases, with 11 bases remaining between them.

CDR3 loop: CASSQDLGGTPGTDTQYF. The DNA for the CDR3 is TGCGCCAGCAGCCAAGATTTGGGGGGTACTCCTGGCACAGATACGCAGTATTTT. The J gene is TRBJ2-3, the V gene TRBV4-3; TRBD2 is a possible D gene (6 bases). The V gene's germline CDR1 is LGHNA and CDR2 YSLEER. The ends were cut back, 0 bases at V and 1 base at J, with 17 bases in the middle. CDR3 size: 18 residues.

The V and J genes are TRBV2 and TRBJ1-5; weak D call: TRBD1 (6 bases). The CDR3 loop spans 15 amino acids. Germline assignment: CDR1 SNHLY and CDR2 FYNNEI. Trimming cost V 5 bases and J 1 base, with 12 bases left between them. In DNA form, the CDR3 reads TGTGCCAGCAGTCCCACAGGGAGAAGCAATCAGCCCCAGCATTTT. Protein product: CASSPTGRSNQPQHF. Full variable domain (outside the CDR3, taken from reference TRBV2 and TRBJ1-5): EPEVTQTPSHQVTQMGQEVILRCVPISNHLYFYWYRQILGQKVEFLVSFYNNEISEKSEIFDDQFSVERPDGSNFTLKIRSTKLEDSAMYFCASSPTGRSNQPQHFGDGTRLSIL.

V and J are TRBV23-1 and TRBJ1-5, with D hard to call. TRBV23-1 is known as an ORF, though its function is uncertain. This CDR3 has 14 amino acids. Trimming left V 1 base short and J 5 bases short, with 9 bases between. In nucleotides, the CDR3 is TGCGCCAGCAGTCAATTGACACCAGATCAGCCCCAGCATTTT. It specifies CASSQLTPDQPQHF.

This clone was recorded only once. The CDR3 region has the DNA TGTGCCAGTAGTATAGATTCGGACAGGGGCCTGAACACTGAAGCTTTCTTT. This codes for CASSIDSDRGLNTEAFF. This chain uses TRBV19 with TRBJ1-1, with 9 bases fitting TRBD1. V gave up 0 bases and J gave up 0 bases; unmatched junction bases: 5. CDR1 is LNHDA, CDR2 SQIVND, per germline (reference sequence). The CDR3 has 17 amino acids.

This chain links TRBV22-1 with TRBJ2-1; no check of the table's D call, TRBD1, against the DNA was made. TRBV22-1 is given as a pseudogene. The CDR3 spans 22 residues. This CDR3 is CPGSALGQGAWERRECYNEQFF. The CDR3 DNA sequence: TGTCCTGGGAGCGCACTCGGACAGGGGGCCTGGGAACGTCGGGAATGTTACAATGAGCAGTTCTTC.

The chain combines TRBV3-1 (or the pseudogene TRBV3-2) with TRBJ1-1, with D possibly being TRBD1 (5 bases). The germline gives CDR1 LGHDT, CDR2 YNNKEL (reference sequence). Trimming shortened V by 1 base and J by 8 bases, and 11 bases separated the two germline ends. CDR3 size: 13 residues. CDR3 bases: TGTGCCAGCAGCCAAGCTTCCAGGGCGGAAGCTTTCTTT. Amino acid sequence: CASSQASRAEAFF.

The chain links TRBV28 to TRBJ1-1, with TRBD1 matching over 8 bases. This CDR3 contains 15 residues. Germline V gene sequence: CDR1 MDHEN, CDR2 SYDVKM. J gave up 4 bases and V 7 bases, and 11 bases lay outside the gene matches. DNA of the CDR3: TGTGCCAGCAATCGGGCAGGGGGCTTGGGCACTGAAGCTTTCTTT. It codes for CASNRAGGLGTEAFF.